This T cell receptor (beta chain) was recorded in a study of blood T cells in healthy people across ages. With regard to this clonotype: The target antigen is unknown.

Overall study findings and caveats: The study found more naive CD4+ cells and higher diversity in long-lived than aged donors.

Next came a second PCR, run for about 6 to 12 cycles, which used a sample-barcoded 5' primer along with a J-beta primer mix. A template-switch adaptor containing 12 random nucleotides labeled each cDNA molecule. TCRdb re-called the 5' RACE reads with MiXCR, one entry per CDR3 protein. Here the sample spans 1 million to 1.2 million distinct CDR3 sequences, less than 45% being singletons. This CDR3 spans 11 amino acids. The germline CDR1 and CDR2 sequences are MDHEN and SYDVKM. V was trimmed by 9 bases and J by 0 bases, leaving 5 bases between them. The TCR comes from a man between 18 and 29 years old in good health. This chain connects TRBV28 to TRBJ1-1; D gene uncertain. The source material was blood. The CDR3 sequence: CASLLNTEAFF. The CDR3 DNA reads as TGTGCCAGTTTGTTGAACACTGAAGCTTTCTTT.